The present TCR beta chain was sequenced within a study of TIL therapy for anti-PD-1-resistant metastatic lung cancer. This sample's time point: pre-treatment sample, taken before nivolumab and TIL therapy. The tumor samples were excised metastases, mostly pleural nodules or supraclavicular lymph nodes. This CDR3 has 15 amino acids. The V gene's germline CDR1 is LGHDT and CDR2 YNNKEL (reference sequence). Deletions cut 4 bases from V and 0 bases from J, with 13 bases between. The immunoSEQ assay was v3. TCRdb keeps only in-frame clones here, not all; method: immunoSEQ multiplex PCR. The sample contains under 100,000 clones, about 71% of which appear only once. This clone turned up a few times.

The sequence came from a person aged 25 to 80 with non-small cell lung cancer. The specimen was tumor tissue, collected at baseline. The V and J genes are TRBV3-1 (or the pseudogene TRBV3-2) and TRBJ2-7, with D unresolved. CDR3 sequence reads: CASSPYVGPSYEQYF. CDR3 sequence (DNA): TGTGCCAGCAGCCCCTACGTAGGGCCCTCCTACGAGCAGTACTTC.